Below are 22 T cell receptor beta chains sequenced from a single sample in a study of blood T cell repertoires in COVID-19. Generated by immunoSEQ multiplex PCR, the TCRdb table keeps only in-frame clones and is missing some. The profile covers more than 250,000 clones, with roughly 90% appearing a single time and roughly 20% taken by the ten largest. Input material: PBMCs or T cells enriched from blood (not recorded which). Source of these receptors: a woman aged 25 to 39 who had recovered from COVID-19.

This clone was picked up a small number of times. The V and J genes are TRBV7-9 and TRBJ2-1; TRBD2 agrees at 10 bases. This CDR3 region has 16 residues. Per the germline V gene, CDR1 is SEHNR and CDR2 is FQNEAQ (reference sequence). Trimming removed 5 bases from V and 5 bases from J; junction bases left unmatched: 9. The CDR3 nucleotides read TGTGCCAGCAGCGCAGGGACTAGCGTTTGGGACAATGAGCAGTTCTTC. Amino acids: CASSAGTSVWDNEQFF.

The V and J genes are TRBV5-6 and TRBJ2-7; the match to TRBD1 covers 9 bases. The J segment lost 2 bases and the V segment lost 0 bases, leaving 12 bases of the junction unmatched. Germline loops: CDR1 SGHDT, CDR2 YYEEEE. CDR3 size: 18 residues. CDR3: CASSLGLGTGKMAYEQYF. The CDR3, as DNA: TGTGCCAGCAGCTTGGGTCTCGGGACAGGGAAAATGGCCTACGAGCAGTACTTC.

V usage is TRBV6-1 and J usage is TRBJ2-1; a weak D match, TRBD2 (5 bases). The germline V gene has CDR1 MNHNS and CDR2 SASEGT. The CDR3 extends over 15 amino acids. With 2 bases removed from V and 7 bases from J, the gap between germline ends came to 15 bases. This CDR3 is CASSEQAQRFNEQFF. CDR3 sequence (DNA): TGTGCCAGCAGTGAACAGGCCCAGCGGTTTAATGAGCAGTTCTTC.

This sequence joins TRBV18 and TRBJ2-3, with 10 nucleotides matching TRBD1. Germline values: CDR1 KGHSH, CDR2 LQKENI. The CDR3 contains 15 residues. V was clipped by 0 bases and J by 6 bases; unmatched bases: 3. DNA for the CDR3: TGTGCCAGCTCACCACCGACAGGGGGCCTGGATACGCAGTATTTT. Encoded protein: CASSPPTGGLDTQYF.

The rearrangement links TRBV19 to TRBJ1-1, with TRBD1 identical over 7 bases. The CDR3 runs 14 residues. Per the germline V gene, CDR1 is LNHDA and CDR2 is SQIVND (reference sequence). The junction had 7 bases not matched to a gene; V was cut back by 1 base and J by 8 bases. In DNA form, the CDR3 reads TGTGCCAGTAGTATAGGGGTTATAGGGGGCGAAGCTTTCTTT. The encoded protein is CASSIGVIGGEAFF.

In the case of this clone: This specimen includes other DNA sequences encoding the same CDR3. The genes are TRBV7-6 and TRBJ1-2, with TRBD1 matching over 10 bases. The CDR3 length is 15 residues. The germline CDR1 and CDR2 sequences are SGHVS and FNYEAQ. After removal of 5 bases from V and 0 bases from J, the junction contained 3 bases not matched to a gene. The CDR3 DNA reads TGTGCCAGCAGCCTGGGGACAGGGGCTAACTATGGCTACACCTTC. This encodes CASSLGTGANYGYTF.

In this sample, this clone turned up once. The J gene is TRBJ1-1, the V gene TRBV5-1; 10 nucleotides align to TRBD1. This CDR3 is 16 amino acids long. The J segment lost 1 base and the V segment lost 0 bases, leaving 3 bases of the junction unmatched. Germline V gives CDR1 SGHRS, CDR2 YFSETQ. This CDR3 is CASSLGGTGANTEAFF. In DNA form, the CDR3 reads TGCGCCAGCAGCTTGGGGGGGACAGGGGCGAACACTGAAGCTTTCTTT.

The J gene is TRBJ2-1, the V gene TRBV19, with D uncertain. The germline CDR1 and CDR2 sequences are LNHDA and SQIVND (reference sequence). This CDR3 is built from 13 residues. With 5 bases removed from V and 9 bases from J, the gap between germline ends came to 14 bases. Written as DNA, the CDR3 is TGTGCCAGTAGTGTTGGTAGTGCCCTTGAGCAGTTCTTC. It specifies CASSVGSALEQFF.

Only a few counts were recorded for this clone. This rearrangement joins TRBV2 to TRBJ2-5; perhaps TRBD2 as D (6 bases). This CDR3 is 14 amino acids long. The V end lost 6 bases, the J end lost 5 bases, and 16 bases lay between the germline ends. In germline, CDR1 is SNHLY, CDR2 FYNNEI. CDR3 coding DNA: TGTGCCAGCAGCCATGACAGCGGGTGGGAGACCCAGTACTTC. This codes for CASSHDSGWETQYF. Using reference TRBV2 and TRBJ2-5 for the parts outside the CDR3, the full variable domain is EPEVTQTPSHQVTQMGQEVILRCVPISNHLYFYWYRQILGQKVEFLVSFYNNEISEKSEIFDDQFSVERPDGSNFTLKIRSTKLEDSAMYFCASSHDSGWETQYFGPGTRLLVL.

This clone was observed once. The genes are TRBV7-2 and TRBJ2-1; 9 nucleotides agree with TRBD2. Trimming took 1 base from V and 16 from J; bases not matched to a gene: 8. Germline CDR1 SGHTA, CDR2 FQGNSA. This CDR3 comprises 13 residues. This chain's CDR3 is CASSLGGGGGLFF. The CDR3 DNA reads as TGTGCCAGCAGCTTAGGAGGCGGGGGGGGCCTCTTCTTC.

The CDR3 DNA reads TGTGCCAGCAGCATATTTCCTAGGGCACAGGTTCCAGATACGCAGTATTTT. It codes for CASSIFPRAQVPDTQYF. This chain links TRBV21-1 with TRBJ2-3; TRBD1 was called by the table and not checked on the DNA. TRBV21-1 is flagged as a pseudogene. The CDR3 has 17 residues.

The V gene is TRBV12-3 or TRBV12-4, the J gene TRBJ1-1; D not certain. V lost 3 bases to trimming and J lost 11 bases, with 13 bases between them. The CDR3 runs to 12 residues. CDR3 region: CASSFRSQRAFF. CDR3 bases: TGTGCCAGCAGTTTTCGTTCGCAGAGGGCTTTCTTT.

The rearrangement links TRBV10-2 to TRBJ2-1, with TRBD2 identical over 7 bases. The CDR3 totals 13 residues. The trim removed 8 bases at V and 10 bases at J, leaving 11 bases unmatched. CDR1 is WSHSY, CDR2 SAAADI, per germline. CDR3 sequence: CASAVGGTGEQFF. The CDR3 nucleotides read TGCGCCAGCGCGGTCGGGGGGACCGGAGAGCAGTTCTTC.

J is TRBJ1-2 and V is TRBV2, with 8 bases fitting TRBD1. Looked up from germline, CDR1 is SNHLY and CDR2 is FYNNEI. Trimming cost V 8 bases and J 7 bases; bases outside gene matches: 12. CDR3 length equals 14 residues. The CDR3 reads CASGGQGLSGGYTF. Written as DNA, the CDR3 is TGTGCCAGCGGCGGACAGGGTCTTAGTGGTGGCTACACCTTC. The full variable domain, in which reference TRBV2 and TRBJ1-2 provide the parts outside the CDR3, is EPEVTQTPSHQVTQMGQEVILRCVPISNHLYFYWYRQILGQKVEFLVSFYNNEISEKSEIFDDQFSVERPDGSNFTLKIRSTKLEDSAMYFCASGGQGLSGGYTFGSGTRLTVV.

The chain carries TRBV10-3 and TRBJ2-2; TRBD1 matches 8 bases. CDR3 length equals 14 residues. V trimming: 3 bases; J trimming: 9 bases; junction bases outside the gene matches: 6. Per the germline V gene, CDR1 is ENHRY and CDR2 is SYGVKD. The CDR3 region is CAISDRDRIRELFF. In nucleotides, the CDR3 is TGTGCCATCAGTGATCGGGACAGGATCCGGGAGCTGTTTTTT.

The chain employs TRBV9 and TRBJ1-5; 9 bases line up with TRBD1. The trim removed 4 bases at V and 6 bases at J, leaving 8 bases unmatched. This CDR3 comprises 15 residues. Germline V gene sequence: CDR1 SGDLS, CDR2 YYNGEE. The CDR3 loop reads CASSRTGERGQPQHF. The CDR3 nucleotides read TGTGCCAGCAGCAGGACAGGGGAAAGGGGTCAGCCCCAGCATTTT.

This chain connects TRBV7-9 to TRBJ1-2; possible D gene TRBD1, 6 bases. Trimming stripped 5 bases from V and 6 bases from J, with 19 bases between. The germline gives CDR1 SEHNR, CDR2 FQNEAQ (reference sequence). This CDR3 region has 15 residues. Written as DNA, the CDR3 is TGTGCCAGCAGCCTTCCACCGACAGGAGCGAATGGCTACACCTTC. This encodes CASSLPPTGANGYTF. Variable domain in full (rest from reference TRBV7-9 and TRBJ1-2): DTGVSQNPRHKITKRGQNVTFRCDPISEHNRLYWYRQTLGQGPEFLTYFQNEAQLEKSRLLSDRFSAERPKGSFSTLEIQRTEQGDSAMYLCASSLPPTGANGYTFGSGTRLTVV.

V usage is TRBV9 and J usage is TRBJ2-5; 7 nucleotides line up with TRBD2. The CDR3 totals 16 residues. In germline, CDR1 is SGDLS, CDR2 YYNGEE. The trim removed 0 bases at V and 5 bases at J, leaving 10 bases unmatched. The CDR3 is CASSVATAGVDETQYF. CDR3 DNA sequence: TGTGCCAGCAGCGTAGCTACGGCGGGAGTCGACGAGACCCAGTACTTC.

The CDR3 nucleotides are TGTGCCAGCAGCTTAGTGGCAGGTCCGACATCCGACTACGAGCAGTACTTC. Its translation is CASSLVAGPTSDYEQYF. The V and J genes are TRBV11-2 and TRBJ2-7; D is unclear. CDR1 is SGHAT, CDR2 FQNNGV, per germline. This CDR3 is built from 17 residues. V was cut by 1 base and J by 3 bases, with 19 bases left in between.

The rearrangement joins TRBV14 to TRBJ1-1, with D tentatively TRBD1 (5 bases). V was trimmed by 4 bases and J by 1 base, leaving 16 bases between them. The CDR3 sequence is 16 residues long. Germline CDR1 reads SGHDN; CDR2 reads FVKESK. The CDR3 protein is CASSLLPAGWNTEAFF. CDR3 nucleotides: TGTGCCAGCAGCCTACTACCCGCAGGGTGGAACACTGAAGCTTTCTTT. Supplemented by reference TRBV14 and TRBJ1-1, the full variable domain reads EAGVTQFPSHSVIEKGQTVTLRCDPISGHDNLYWYRRVMGKEIKFLLHFVKESKQDESGMPNNRFLAERTGGTYSTLKVQPAELEDSGVYFCASSLLPAGWNTEAFFGQGTRLTVV.

This clone was counted once. The J gene is TRBJ1-5, the V gene TRBV28, with a weak D call TRBD1 (5 bases). The length of the CDR3 is 15 residues. CDR1 and CDR2 from the germline V gene are MDHEN and SYDVKM. V lost 1 base, J lost 4 bases, and 11 bases lay in between. This CDR3 reads CASSLSPGLNQPQHF. The CDR3 DNA follows: TGTGCCAGCAGTTTATCTCCAGGGCTTAATCAGCCCCAGCATTTT.

In its sample, this clone was seen a few times. This chain connects TRBV7-9 to TRBJ2-6, with 10 bases identical to TRBD1. This CDR3 spans 18 amino acids. Germline values: CDR1 SEHNR, CDR2 FQNEAQ (reference sequence). J lost 2 bases, V lost 7 bases, and 11 bases had no gene match. The CDR3 spells CASNRQGAQSAGANVLTF. The CDR3 DNA sequence: TGTGCCAGCAACCGACAGGGGGCGCAATCGGCTGGGGCCAACGTCCTGACTTTC.